The 2 T cell receptor beta chains listed next were all sequenced from one sample in a study of CD8 T cells in Susac syndrome. Reverse transcription of roughly 0.45 to 1 ug RNA used random hexamers. TCRdb re-analysed the immunoSEQ multiplex PCR reads in MiXCR, keeping a single row per CDR3 protein. In the table there are around 99,000 distinct CDR3 sequences, 90% to 98% of which are singletons. Input material: CD4+ T cells from PBMCs. All receptors derive from a human donor in good health.

The chain carries TRBV5-1 and TRBJ2-2; D gene ambiguous. V dropped 0 bases and J dropped 0 bases, with 9 bases sitting between them. Germline CDR1 is SGHRS and CDR2 is YFSETQ. This CDR3 spans 16 amino acids. This CDR3 reads CASSLEGFPNTGELFF. The CDR3 DNA is TGCGCCAGCAGCTTGGAAGGGTTCCCGAACACCGGGGAGCTGTTTTTT.

The V call is TRBV29-1, the J call TRBJ2-5; no firm D call. The CDR3 runs 13 residues. CDR1 is SQVTM, CDR2 ANQGSEA, per germline. The germline V and J ends were trimmed by 6 bases and 2 bases, with 13 bases remaining between them. The CDR3 reads CSVRSSVQETQYF. For the CDR3, the DNA is TGCAGCGTCCGTTCTAGTGTACAAGAGACCCAGTACTTC.